The 26 T cell receptor beta chains given below trace back to one sample, sequenced in a study of CD8+ T cells in alopecia areata. Extracted from the samples, RNA was reverse transcribed into cDNA to serve as the sequencing template. Data came from immunoSEQ multiplex PCR; TCRdb stores just in-frame clones and leaves some out. The sample lists some 170,000 clones; about 72% were seen once. The specimen comprised CD8+ T cells sorted from blood, sampled at week 0. The receptors shown here come from a human donor with alopecia areata.

The chain joins TRBV7-2 to TRBJ2-1; TRBD2 matches 9 bases. The CDR3 totals 16 residues. Germline loops: CDR1 SGHTA, CDR2 FQGNSA. Trimming at V came to 1 base and at J to 7 bases, leaving 8 bases not matched to a gene. The CDR3 sequence: CASSLGSGGIRNEQFF. In DNA, the CDR3 is TGTGCCAGCAGCTTAGGTAGCGGGGGCATTAGAAATGAGCAGTTCTTC.

The chain's CDR3 is CASSHTGTGYGYTF. The CDR3 DNA sequence: TGTGCCAGTAGCCACACCGGGACAGGGTATGGCTACACCTTC. The chain has TRBV19 and TRBJ1-2, with 9 positions matching TRBD1. The V gene end was trimmed by 6 bases and the J gene end by 5 bases; junction bases not matched to a gene: 7. This CDR3 region has 14 residues. Germline lookup yields CDR1 LNHDA and CDR2 SQIVND (reference sequence). The complete variable domain, with remaining parts taken from reference TRBV19 and TRBJ1-2, reads DGGITQSPKYLFRKEGQNVTLSCEQNLNHDAMYWYRQDPGQGLRLIYYSQIVNDFQKGDIAEGYSVSREKKESFPLTVTSAQKNPTAFYLCASSHTGTGYGYTFGSGTRLTVV.

The rearrangement links TRBV25-1 to TRBJ1-6; 9 bases agree with TRBD1. CDR3 length: 14 residues. V was pared by 6 bases and J by 10 bases, with 7 bases of the junction left unmatched. Germline V gene data show CDR1 as MGHDK and CDR2 as SYGVNS. The CDR3 DNA sequence: TGTGCCAGCAGCGGACAGGGGCTAAGGTCACCCCTCCACTTT. The encoded protein is CASSGQGLRSPLHF.

This rearrangement joins TRBV5-6 to TRBJ2-7; 13 nucleotides agree with TRBD2. Germline assignment: CDR1 SGHDT and CDR2 YYEEEE. The CDR3 extends over 16 amino acids. Trimming cost V 2 bases and J 3 bases; bases outside gene matches: 5. In DNA, the CDR3 is TGTGCCAGCAGCTTCGGGACTAGCGGGGCCGTCTACGAGCAGTACTTC. This encodes CASSFGTSGAVYEQYF.

This clone has just one count. The CDR3 DNA follows: TGCAGCGTGACGACAGGGGACCATCAGCCCCAGCATTTT. Its translation is CSVTTGDHQPQHF. The J gene is TRBJ1-5, the V gene TRBV29-1, with 8 positions matching TRBD1. Trimming removed 6 bases from V and 5 bases from J; junction bases left unmatched: 6. Looked up from germline, CDR1 is SQVTM and CDR2 is ANQGSEA. This CDR3 contains 13 residues.

Only one count was recorded for this clone. Here the CDR3 reads CASSQGQGARQPQHF. The CDR3 DNA reads as TGTGCCAGCAGCCAGGGACAGGGCGCACGGCAGCCCCAGCATTTT. The V gene is TRBV4-2, the J gene TRBJ1-5, with 9 bases aligning to TRBD1. Germline loops: CDR1 LGHNA, CDR2 YNFKEQ. The CDR3 is 15 residues long. Trimming cost V 3 bases and J 7 bases; bases outside gene matches: 7.

In nucleotides, the CDR3 is TGCGCCAGCAGCTTGGTGGGGGACAGCACAAACTACGAGCAGTACTTC. It is translated as CASSLVGDSTNYEQYF. The V and J genes are TRBV5-1 and TRBJ2-7; 7 bases align to TRBD1. Germline V CDR1 and CDR2: SGHRS, YFSETQ. The CDR3 extends over 16 amino acids. V lost 0 bases and J lost 3; bases outside the gene matches: 9. The entire variable domain, with the rest obtained from reference TRBV5-1 and TRBJ2-7, is as follows: KAGVTQTPRYLIKTRGQQVTLSCSPISGHRSVSWYQQTPGQGLQFLFEYFSETQRNKGNFPGRFSGRQFSNSRSEMNVSTLELGDSALYLCASSLVGDSTNYEQYFGPGTRLTVT.

This clone has just a few counts. The chain is built from TRBV4-1 and TRBJ2-7; possibly TRBD1 or TRBD2 for D (5 bases each). Looked up from germline, CDR1 is MGHRA and CDR2 is YSYEKL. V was trimmed by 0 bases and J by 1 base, leaving 10 bases between them. The CDR3 runs to 15 residues. The CDR3 nucleotides read TGCGCCAGCAGCCAAGACAGGGACCCTTCCTACGAGCAGTACTTC. It encodes CASSQDRDPSYEQYF.

The rearrangement uses TRBV13 and TRBJ1-2; possible D gene TRBD1, 5 bases. The V gene's germline CDR1 is PRHDT and CDR2 FYEKMQ (reference sequence). The CDR3 consists of 14 residues. V lost 3 bases, J lost 8 bases, and 16 bases lay in between. The CDR3 reads CASSLGRAAGGYTF. In nucleotides, the CDR3 is TGTGCCAGCAGCTTGGGCAGGGCGGCCGGAGGCTACACCTTC.

The CDR3 protein is CASSIGQGKETQYF. In DNA form, the CDR3 reads TGTGCCAGTAGTATAGGACAGGGTAAAGAGACCCAGTACTTC. V and J are TRBV19 and TRBJ2-5; TRBD1 aligns across 7 bases. The CDR3 is 14 amino acids. The trim removed 1 base at V and 3 bases at J, leaving 2 bases unmatched. Per the germline V gene, CDR1 is LNHDA and CDR2 is SQIVND (reference sequence). The variable domain in full, with the rest retrieved from reference TRBV19 and TRBJ2-5, is DGGITQSPKYLFRKEGQNVTLSCEQNLNHDAMYWYRQDPGQGLRLIYYSQIVNDFQKGDIAEGYSVSREKKESFPLTVTSAQKNPTAFYLCASSIGQGKETQYFGPGTRLLVL.

CDR3 sequence (DNA): TGTGCCAGTGGACAGGGGCCAGATACGCAGTATTTT. Translating gives CASGQGPDTQYF. The genes are TRBV6-5 and TRBJ2-3; 9 positions agree with TRBD1. The CDR3 is made up of 12 amino acids. V gave up 9 bases and J gave up 4 bases; unmatched junction bases: 2. The V gene's germline CDR1 is MNHEY and CDR2 SVGAGI.

The chain is built from TRBV28 and TRBJ1-6; TRBD1 agrees at 8 bases. Looked up from germline, CDR1 is MDHEN and CDR2 is SYDVKM. This CDR3 is built from 17 residues. The J segment lost 6 bases and the V segment lost 5 bases, leaving 12 bases of the junction unmatched. Here the CDR3 reads CASSTPGGTGSNSPLHF. Here the CDR3 DNA reads TGTGCCAGCAGTACTCCGGGGGGGACAGGATCTAATTCACCCCTCCACTTT.

The chain links TRBV27 to TRBJ2-7, with 8 positions matching TRBD2. The CDR3 extends over 13 amino acids. The germline V gene encodes CDR1 MNHEY and CDR2 SMNVEV (reference sequence). V dropped 8 bases and J dropped 3; count of bases not matched to a gene: 6. The DNA of the CDR3 is TGTGCCAGCGGGCCGGGACTAGTCTACGAGCAGTACTTC. This sequence encodes CASGPGLVYEQYF.

In its sample, this clone was seen once. The chain combines TRBV27 with TRBJ2-2; TRBD2 matches 7 bases. Per germline, CDR1 MNHEY and CDR2 SMNVEV (reference sequence). The V and J ends lost 6 bases and 4 bases, in that order; junction bases with no gene match: 5. The CDR3 is made up of 14 amino acids. The CDR3 DNA is TGTGCCAGCAGCACCGGGGGGTCCACCGGGGAGCTGTTTTTT. Translated: CASSTGGSTGELFF.

The V gene is TRBV7-8, the J gene TRBJ1-5, with no clear D. From germline, CDR1 is SGHVS and CDR2 FQNEAQ. CDR3 size: 14 residues. V lost 1 base and J lost 6, with 10 bases in between. CDR3 coding DNA: TGTGCCAGCAGCTTAGTTGTTGGTTCTCAGCCCCAGCATTTT. Translating it yields CASSLVVGSQPQHF.

This clone was found a few times. Germline is not matched at one junction end, which may reflect a read error. CDR3 sequence reads: CAITASENQYF. Here the CDR3 DNA reads TGTGCCATCACTGCTTCAGAGAACCAGTACTTC. The J gene is TRBJ2-5, the V gene TRBV7-9; D gene unclear. The CDR3 runs to 11 residues. Germline V CDR1 and CDR2: SEHNR, FQNEAQ (reference sequence).

The gene calls are TRBV4-1 and TRBJ2-2; D tentatively reads TRBD1 or TRBD2 (6 bases each). Germline V gene lookup returns CDR1 MGHRA and CDR2 YSYEKL. This CDR3 has 19 residues. Trimming pared 0 bases from V and 0 bases from J, leaving 17 bases between. The CDR3 protein is CASSQDLRERGANTGELFF. DNA for the CDR3: TGCGCCAGCAGCCAAGATTTAAGGGAAAGGGGGGCGAACACCGGGGAGCTGTTTTTT.

V and J are TRBV7-9 and TRBJ1-2; D might be TRBD1 (5 bases). The V end lost 4 bases, the J end lost 6 bases, and 27 bases lay between the germline ends. Germline CDR1 and CDR2: SEHNR and FQNEAQ (reference sequence). The CDR3 is made up of 18 amino acids. Here the CDR3 DNA reads TGTGCCAGCAGCTCCCCCCCCAGCCCGGACAAGGGCTTCAATGGCTACACCTTC. It translates to CASSSPPSPDKGFNGYTF.

V gene TRBV9 combines with J gene TRBJ1-2; 7 nucleotides match TRBD1. This CDR3 contains 12 residues. V lost 3 bases to trimming and J lost 7 bases; unmatched junction nucleotides: 3. Looked up from germline, CDR1 is SGDLS and CDR2 is YYNGEE. The CDR3 nucleotides read TGTGCCAGCAGCGGCCGACAGGGTGGCTACACCTTC. The encoded protein is CASSGRQGGYTF.

This clone appeared a single time. The genes are TRBV11-2 and TRBJ2-3; D possibly corresponds to TRBD2 (5 bases). The germline V and J ends were trimmed by 3 bases and 7 bases, with 5 bases remaining between them. In germline, CDR1 is SGHAT, CDR2 FQNNGV. The CDR3 sequence is 11 residues long. CDR3 protein: CASSFGNTQYF. CDR3 nucleotides: TGTGCCAGCAGCTTCGGGAATACGCAGTATTTT.

The rearrangement joins TRBV2 to TRBJ1-1; weak D call: TRBD1 (5 bases). The V end was cut by 8 bases, the J end by 0 bases, with 19 bases between. This CDR3 region has 16 residues. The germline V gene encodes CDR1 SNHLY and CDR2 FYNNEI. CDR3 coding DNA: TGTGCCAGCCCCCTGGCAGGGATGGGGATGAACACTGAAGCTTTCTTT. This gives the protein CASPLAGMGMNTEAFF.

This sequence joins TRBV29-1 and TRBJ2-3; 8 nucleotides line up with TRBD2. Germline V gives CDR1 SQVTM, CDR2 ANQGSEA. The length of the CDR3 is 15 residues. The V gene end was trimmed by 3 bases and the J gene end by 2 bases; junction bases not matched to a gene: 7. The CDR3 bases are TGCAGCGTTGAGGGGCGGGGGGCCTTCACAGATACGCAGTATTTT. This encodes CSVEGRGAFTDTQYF.

In this sample, this clone turned up many times. The sample carries other DNA sequences with the same CDR3. The chain couples TRBV7-9 to TRBJ2-7; TRBD1 might be the D (6 bases). This CDR3 has 15 residues. Trimming removed 0 bases at V and 4 bases at J, with 13 bases between. Germline V lookup: CDR1 SEHNR, CDR2 FQNEAQ (reference sequence). CDR3 coding DNA: TGTGCCAGCAGCTTAGCGCAGACAGGACGATACGAGCAGTACTTC. Translated: CASSLAQTGRYEQYF.

The J gene is TRBJ1-1, the V gene TRBV19; D not resolved. The CDR3 consists of 12 residues. Trimming left V 5 bases short and J 7 bases short, with 11 bases between. Germline V gene sequence: CDR1 LNHDA, CDR2 SQIVND (reference sequence). The CDR3 DNA reads TGTGCCAGTAGTGATACTAGCTTTGAAGCTTTCTTT. This sequence encodes CASSDTSFEAFF.

V gene TRBV29-1 combines with J gene TRBJ2-1; perhaps D is TRBD1 or TRBD2 (5 bases each). This CDR3 contains 17 residues. V lost 3 bases and J 2 bases, leaving 20 bases between the germline ends. CDR1 and CDR2 (germline): SQVTM, ANQGSEA. The CDR3 DNA reads as TGCAGCGTTGAGGTCCCGGGATGGGGGAACACCTACAATGAGCAGTTCTTC. Translating it yields CSVEVPGWGNTYNEQFF.

The chain is built from TRBV19 and TRBJ1-1, with D possibly matching TRBD1 (6 bases). CDR3 length: 15 residues. With 6 bases removed from V and 1 base from J, the gap between germline ends came to 15 bases. The V gene's germline CDR1 is LNHDA and CDR2 SQIVND (reference sequence). This CDR3 is CASSILSQGNTEAFF. In nucleotides, the CDR3 is TGTGCCAGTAGCATACTCTCACAGGGGAACACTGAAGCTTTCTTT.